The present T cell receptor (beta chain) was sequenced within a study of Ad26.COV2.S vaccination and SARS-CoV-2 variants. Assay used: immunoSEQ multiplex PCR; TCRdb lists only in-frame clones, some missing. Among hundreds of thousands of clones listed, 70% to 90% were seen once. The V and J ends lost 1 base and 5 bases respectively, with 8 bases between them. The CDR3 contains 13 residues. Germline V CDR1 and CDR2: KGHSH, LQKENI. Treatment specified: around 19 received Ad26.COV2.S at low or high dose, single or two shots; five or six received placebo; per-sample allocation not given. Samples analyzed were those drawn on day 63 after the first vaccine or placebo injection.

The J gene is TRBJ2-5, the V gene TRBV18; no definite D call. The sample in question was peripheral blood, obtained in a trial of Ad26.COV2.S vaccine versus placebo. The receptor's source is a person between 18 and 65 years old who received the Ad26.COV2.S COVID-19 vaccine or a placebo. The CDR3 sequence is CASSPLDVETQYF. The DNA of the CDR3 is TGTGCCAGCTCACCACTCGACGTGGAGACCCAGTACTTC.